This TCR beta chain was captured by sequencing in a study of T cells in Graves' hyperthyroidism and ophthalmopathy. Study-level results: Peripheral blood also featured most of the thyroid clonotypes expanded above 0.001.

On this clonotype itself: Its antigen remains unknown. This may be a read error, as it is one base from a much larger clone.

Amplification of TCR beta CDR3 regions used RNA as the template. A set of HTBI primers served as the primers for a first-round RT-PCR of the TCR CDR3. A single record per CDR3 protein comes from TCRdb applying MiXCR to the multiplex PCR reads. The sample holds around 350,000 distinct CDR3 sequences, roughly 15% seen once. Each diagnosis was grounded in clinical symptoms, serum thyroxine and TRAb, thyroid ultrasound, and orbital computed tomography. Sampled blood dates from first hyperthyroidism diagnosis, and it precedes any ophthalmopathy symptoms. Isolation of PBMCs was performed on around 9.3 ml fresh peripheral blood. The CDR3 loop spans 17 amino acids. Germline V gene data show CDR1 as MGHDK and CDR2 as SYGVNS.

The sequence was collected from a woman in her twenties or thirties with Graves' hyperthyroidism that later progressed to Graves' ophthalmopathy. The sequencing input was blood. The chain combines TRBV25-1 with TRBJ2-7, with D possibly TRBD1 on 5 matching bases. Here the CDR3 DNA reads TGTACCAGCAGTGACTCCCCGACAGCTACCCTGGAGTACGAGCAGTACTTC. It codes for CTSSDSPTATLEYEQYF.